The rows below give T cell receptor beta chains drawn from one sample of a study of blood T cell repertoires in COVID-19. TCRdb's copy holds only in-frame clones and misses some; the assay was immunoSEQ multiplex PCR. The table records about 82,000 clones, roughly 91% of them present only once. The sequenced sample was PBMCs or T cells enriched from blood (not recorded which). The origin of the receptors is a woman between 50 and 59 years old with acute COVID-19. The CDR3 runs from the conserved cysteine through the conserved F or W. The order of the fields is clone size, V gene, D gene, J gene, CDR3 protein. A D gene is named only where the DNA matches it firmly. The size of a clone is reported for some rows only, either as once, few or many, or as a class for expanded clones.

once	TRBV7-2	TRBD1	TRBJ1-2	CASSRETGGANYGYTF
once	TRBV2	NA	TRBJ1-3	CASSEFRVRGNTIYF
NA	TRBV4-3	NA	TRBJ1-6	CASSQVAYPGDSPLHF
NA	TRBV30	NA	TRBJ1-1	CAWSVATRGTEAFF
NA	TRBV19	TRBD1	TRBJ2-5	CASSIGTGEGETQYF
NA	TRBV7-2	NA	TRBJ2-7	CASSLDNGPYEQYF
NA	TRBV4-1	NA	TRBJ1-3	CASSQGVGGSSGNTIYF
NA	TRBV10-2	TRBD1	TRBJ1-1	CASRTDRGAEAFF
once	TRBV7-6	NA	TRBJ1-2	CASSLGLRSNPRGYTF
NA	TRBV30	TRBD1	TRBJ1-2	CAWQTGATFGYTF
NA	TRBV19	NA	TRBJ2-7	CASSGQAGYEQYF
NA	TRBV7-9	TRBD1	TRBJ1-1	CASSLEGARAEAFF
once	TRBV19	TRBD2	TRBJ2-3	CASSIEPMREGDTQYF
NA	TRBV7-9	NA	TRBJ2-3	CASSLALRISTDTQYF